This T cell receptor (beta chain) appears in the sequencing data of a study of CD8 T cells in ankylosing spondylitis. The CDR3 is made up of 13 amino acids. Germline CDR1 reads LNHDA; CDR2 reads SQIVND (reference sequence). The V end was cut by 10 bases, the J end by 0 bases, with 12 bases between. TCRdb re-called the 5' RACE reads with MiXCR, one entry per CDR3 protein. This sample carries approximately 340,000 distinct CDR3 sequences, under 15% of them seen once, and the ten largest clones take about 1%. This clonotype was found a few times. The sequencing input was blood, either unsorted or a sorted T cell fraction (not recorded which). This chain uses TRBV19 with TRBJ1-1; D gene unclear. The clonotype originates from a male donor with ankylosing spondylitis or in good health (not recorded which). The CDR3 DNA reads TGTGCCACCTCACGACGGATGAACACTGAAGCTTTCTTT. This sequence encodes CATSRRMNTEAFF.